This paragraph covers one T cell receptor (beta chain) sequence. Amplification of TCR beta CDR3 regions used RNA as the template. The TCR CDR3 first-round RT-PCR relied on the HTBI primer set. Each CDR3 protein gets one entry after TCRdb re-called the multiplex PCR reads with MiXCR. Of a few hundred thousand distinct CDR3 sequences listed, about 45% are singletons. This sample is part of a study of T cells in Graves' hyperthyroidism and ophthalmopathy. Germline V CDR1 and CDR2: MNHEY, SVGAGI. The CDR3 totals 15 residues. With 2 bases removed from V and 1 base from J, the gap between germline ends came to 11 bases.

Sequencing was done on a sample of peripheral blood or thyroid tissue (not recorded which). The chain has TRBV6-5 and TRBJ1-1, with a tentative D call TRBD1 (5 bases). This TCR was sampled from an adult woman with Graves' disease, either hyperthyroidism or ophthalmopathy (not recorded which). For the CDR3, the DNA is TGTGCCAGCAGTTACAGACGGCAGGGGAACACTGAAGCTTTCTTT. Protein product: CASSYRRQGNTEAFF.